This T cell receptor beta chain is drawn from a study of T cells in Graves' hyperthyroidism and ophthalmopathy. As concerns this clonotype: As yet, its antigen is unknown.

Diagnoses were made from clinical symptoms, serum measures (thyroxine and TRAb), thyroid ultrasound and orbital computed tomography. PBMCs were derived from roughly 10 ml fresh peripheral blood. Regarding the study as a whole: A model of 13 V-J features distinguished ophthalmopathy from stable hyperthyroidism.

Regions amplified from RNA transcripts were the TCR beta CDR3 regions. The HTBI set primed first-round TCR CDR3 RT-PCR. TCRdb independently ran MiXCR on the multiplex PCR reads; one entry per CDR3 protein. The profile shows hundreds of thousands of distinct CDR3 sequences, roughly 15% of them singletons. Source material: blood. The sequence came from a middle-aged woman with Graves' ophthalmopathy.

This CDR3 is CSAVPGLAQETQYF. DNA for the CDR3: TGCAGTGCGGTGCCGGGACTAGCTCAAGAGACCCAGTACTTC. This rearrangement joins TRBV20-1 to TRBJ2-5, with 9 bases lining up with TRBD2. Trimming cost V 6 bases and J 2 bases; bases outside gene matches: 7. This CDR3 is 14 amino acids long. Germline values: CDR1 DFQATT, CDR2 SNEGSKA (reference sequence).